The source of this T cell receptor beta chain is a study of PD-L1 blockade in urothelial cancer. In the study overall: Bladder-origin urothelial cancer in males covered most of the roughly 29 patients. Researchers looked at the blood 3 weeks (second dose) and 6 weeks after treatment began.

Time point meaning: peripheral blood 6 weeks after treatment start. Clones were read by immunoSEQ multiplex PCR, and TCRdb kept only the in-frame ones, dropping some. The data hold some 120,000 clones, with roughly 89% observed a single time. This clone was observed a single time. J gave up 6 bases and V 2 bases, and 4 bases lay outside the gene matches. CDR3 size: 14 residues. CDR1 is MNHNS, CDR2 SASEGT, per germline. The clonotype was recovered from a man aged 60-69 years with urothelial cancer. The gene calls are TRBV6-1 and TRBJ2-1, with 7 bases aligning to TRBD2. The sequenced sample was PBMCs, obtained around atezolizumab (anti-PD-L1) treatment. The CDR3 sequence is CASSELGLVNEQFF. CDR3 bases: TGTGCCAGCAGTGAATTAGGACTAGTCAATGAGCAGTTCTTC.